The T cell receptor beta chain under discussion was sequenced for a study of neoadjuvant anti-PD-1 for oral cavity cancer. Study details: Patients mostly received three to four biweekly nivolumab doses at 3 mg/kg before surgery. Whole-study results and caveats: Each response group had just a few patients in TCR analyses. Higher pretreatment blood Treg/Th17 ratios correlated with higher pretreatment blood and lower post-treatment tumor TCRbeta clonality.

In its sample, this clone was seen a few times. Its target is unknown. TCRdb's table, derived via immunoSEQ multiplex PCR, lists solely in-frame clones and lacks some. The table has 7,000 to 8,500 clones, roughly 58% seen once. Trimming cost V 4 bases and J 3 bases, with 11 bases left between them. The germline CDR1 and CDR2 sequences are SGHRS and YFSETQ. This CDR3 spans 13 amino acids. V is TRBV5-1 and J is TRBJ2-7; a weak D match, TRBD2 (5 bases). This TCR was sampled from a person aged 35-79 years with oral cavity squamous cell carcinoma. Specimen: tumor tissue, collected before nivolumab (anti-PD-1) treatment. CDR3 sequence: CASSHGGGYEQYF. The CDR3 DNA is TGCGCCAGCAGCCACGGAGGAGGCTACGAGCAGTACTTC.